This T cell receptor beta chain was sequenced in a study of beta chain features in type 1 diabetes. Reverse transcribing all isolated RNA meant expressed TCRB transcripts were sequenced. Method: immunoSEQ multiplex PCR; TCRdb's copy keeps in-frame clones and lacks some. The sample lists about 130,000 clones, around a tenth seen once, with about 0.61% in the top ten. In this sample, this clone turned up a few times. Trimming removed 0 bases from V and 12 bases from J, with 10 bases in between. This CDR3 comprises 12 residues. Germline V gives CDR1 SGHTA, CDR2 FQGNSA. The TCR was taken from a man between 18 and 35 years old in good health. The V and J genes are TRBV7-2 and TRBJ2-3, with D maybe TRBD1 (5 bases). The sequenced material came from central memory CD4+ T cells from blood. The CDR3 sequence: CASSLAGANQYF. CDR3 sequence (DNA): TGTGCCAGCAGCTTAGCAGGGGCGAACCAGTATTTT.